Listed below are T cell receptor beta chains from one sample, sequenced in a study of cytomegalovirus exposure and HLA in healthy donors. The repertoire was sequenced with immunoSEQ multiplex PCR; TCRdb's copy has only in-frame clones and lacks some. The sample contains approximately 100,000 clones, over 60% of which appear only once. Sequences were obtained from PBMCs. The receptor source for this set is a woman in her forties or fifties in good health and CMV-seropositive. The CDR3 runs from the conserved cysteine through the conserved F or W. D genes are given only for firm matches. A clone size is listed for some rows: how often the clone was seen (once, few, many), or a class if it is expanded.

clone size | J gene | V gene | D gene | CDR3 DNA | CDR3 protein
. | TRBJ2-2 | TRBV27 | . | TGTGCCAGCAGTCCAAGGACAGTAGATACCGGGGAGCTGTTTTTT | CASSPRTVDTGELFF
. | TRBJ1-4 | TRBV7-9 | . | TGTGCCAGCAGCTTAGTATCATCGGGGATGGAGTTTTTT | CASSLVSSGMEFF
few | TRBJ1-3 | TRBV27 | . | TGTGCCAGCAGCGTCCAGGGGACCTCTGGAAACACCATATATTTT | CASSVQGTSGNTIYF
. | TRBJ1-4 | TRBV19 | . | TGTGCCAGTACCGACCGGGGGTTCGTGGATGAAAAACTGTTTTTT | CASTDRGFVDEKLFF
. | TRBJ2-3 | TRBV5-1 | . | TGCGCCAGCAGCTTGGTGGCTAGCGCAAGCACAGATACGCAGTATTTT | CASSLVASASTDTQYF
. | TRBJ2-5 | TRBV4-2 | TRBD1 | TGTGCCAGCAGCCAAGGGGCGAGGGACAGGGCTGAGACCCAGTACTTC | CASSQGARDRAETQYF
few | TRBJ1-1 | TRBV19 | . | TGTGCCAGTAGTTCTACCCGACTTGAAGCTTTCTTT | CASSSTRLEAFF
few | TRBJ2-7 | TRBV5-6 | . | TGTGCCAGCAGCTTCGTGGGGGCTTCGTCCTACGAGCAGTACTTC | CASSFVGASSYEQYF
. | TRBJ1-1 | TRBV5-1 | . | TGCGCCAGCAGCACCAGGGGAGGGAGCACTGAAGCTTTCTTT | CASSTRGGSTEAFF
. | TRBJ1-5 | TRBV5-8 | . | TGTGCCAGCAGCCTAGTATCAGGGGTGCAGCCCCAGCATTTT | CASSLVSGVQPQHF